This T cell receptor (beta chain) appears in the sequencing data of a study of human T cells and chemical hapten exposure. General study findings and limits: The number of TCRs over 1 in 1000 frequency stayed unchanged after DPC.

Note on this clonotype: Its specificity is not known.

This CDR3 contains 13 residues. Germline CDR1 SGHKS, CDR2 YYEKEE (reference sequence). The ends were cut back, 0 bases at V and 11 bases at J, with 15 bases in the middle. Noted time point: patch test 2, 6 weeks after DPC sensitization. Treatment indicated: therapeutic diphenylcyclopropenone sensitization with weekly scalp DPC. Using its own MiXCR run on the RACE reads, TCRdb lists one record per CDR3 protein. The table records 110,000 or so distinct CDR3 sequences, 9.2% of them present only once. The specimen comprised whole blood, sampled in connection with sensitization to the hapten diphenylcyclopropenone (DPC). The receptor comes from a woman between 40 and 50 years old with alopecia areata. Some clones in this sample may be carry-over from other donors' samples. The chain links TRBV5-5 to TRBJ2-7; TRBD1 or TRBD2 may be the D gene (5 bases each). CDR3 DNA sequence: TGTGCCAGCAGCTTGGTGGGTCCGGGGCGGAAGTACTTC. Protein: CASSLVGPGRKYF.